The 17 T cell receptor beta chains reported below all come from one sample, sequenced in a study of post-analysis software for immune sequencing data. Whole-study findings and limits: Among roughly 5 TRBV segments more frequent in patients than controls were TRBV5-6, TRBV5-1 and TRBV20-1.

Each TCR beta cDNA library carried unique molecular identifiers. TCRdb re-called the PCR reads through MiXCR, storing one row per CDR3 protein. The sample has more than 450,000 distinct CDR3 sequences, around 40% seen once. These receptors have no identified antigens. Sequencing input: blood. The origin of the receptors is a girl aged 10 to 17 with multiple sclerosis.

The chain combines TRBV5-1 with TRBJ2-1; perhaps TRBD1 as D (5 bases). V shed 5 bases and J shed 6 bases, with 15 bases lying between them. This CDR3 region has 14 residues. The germline CDR1 and CDR2 sequences are SGHRS and YFSETQ. The CDR3 nucleotides are TGCGCCAGCAGTATACAGGCCTGGGGCAATGAGCAGTTCTTC. Translated, it gives CASSIQAWGNEQFF. The full variable domain, its missing parts supplied by reference TRBV5-1 and TRBJ2-1, is KAGVTQTPRYLIKTRGQQVTLSCSPISGHRSVSWYQQTPGQGLQFLFEYFSETQRNKGNFPGRFSGRQFSNSRSEMNVSTLELGDSALYLCASSIQAWGNEQFFGPGTRLTVL.

The CDR3, as DNA: TGTGCCAGCTCACCTCTTGGAGAACGCACTGAAGCTTTCTTT. Its protein is CASSPLGERTEAFF. V usage is TRBV18 and J usage is TRBJ1-1; D is unresolved. Trimming took 3 bases from V and 4 from J, leaving 12 bases between them. The CDR3 covers 14 residues. CDR1 KGHSH and CDR2 LQKENI come from the germline V gene.

This sequence joins TRBV4-2 and TRBJ2-3; D call uncertain. The V gene lost 0 bases and the J gene lost 2 bases, with 12 bases spanning the gap. From germline, CDR1 is LGHNA and CDR2 YNFKEQ. The CDR3 length is 16 residues. CDR3 nucleotides: TGTGCCAGCAGCCAAGATAATGGAGCCTTCACAGATACGCAGTATTTT. As protein: CASSQDNGAFTDTQYF.

This clonotype was detected only a few times. The gene calls are TRBV12-3 or TRBV12-4 and TRBJ1-2; D is uncertain. Trimming removed 6 bases from V and 8 bases from J, with 10 bases in between. This CDR3 has 11 residues. The CDR3 DNA sequence: TGTGCCAGCAGCCACGAGGGAGGCTACACCTTC. Amino acids: CASSHEGGYTF.

The V and J genes are TRBV12-3 or TRBV12-4 and TRBJ2-1, with TRBD2 identical over 11 bases. The CDR3 extends over 16 amino acids. The J segment lost 1 base and the V segment lost 4 bases, leaving 3 bases of the junction unmatched. In nucleotides, the CDR3 is TGTGCCAGCAGTTGGGGACTAGCGGATTCCTACAATGAGCAGTTCTTC. As protein: CASSWGLADSYNEQFF.

The chain has TRBV7-9 and TRBJ2-5; perhaps TRBD1 as D (5 bases). This CDR3 is built from 14 residues. V lost 5 bases and J lost 5, with 15 bases in between. Germline V gives CDR1 SEHNR, CDR2 FQNEAQ (reference sequence). The DNA of the CDR3 is TGTGCCAGCAGCGCGACAGTTGGTATGGAGACCCAGTACTTC. As protein: CASSATVGMETQYF.

This clonotype was seen a handful of times. The J gene is TRBJ2-1, the V gene TRBV7-9, with a tentative D call TRBD2 (6 bases). Germline V lookup: CDR1 SEHNR, CDR2 FQNEAQ (reference sequence). Between the trimmed V and J ends, which lost 4 bases and 3 bases, there was a span of 13 bases. This CDR3 comprises 15 residues. Written as DNA, the CDR3 is TGTGCCAGCAGCTCCGTGAAGGGAGGCTACAATGAGCAGTTCTTC. It translates to CASSSVKGGYNEQFF.

This clonotype is a singleton in its sample. This chain joins TRBV10-3 and TRBJ2-7; D possibly matches TRBD1 or TRBD2 (5 bases each). The germline V gene has CDR1 ENHRY and CDR2 SYGVKD. Deletions cut 4 bases from V and 0 bases from J, with 10 bases between. The CDR3 runs to 14 residues. The CDR3, as DNA: TGTGCCATCAGTGCCGGGACGAACTCCTACGAGCAGTACTTC. Translating it yields CAISAGTNSYEQYF.

The chain is built from TRBV11-2 and TRBJ2-7, with D possibly called TRBD1 or TRBD2 (6 bases each). CDR1 is SGHAT, CDR2 FQNNGV, per germline. V shed 3 bases and J shed 6 bases, with 15 bases lying between them. The length of the CDR3 is 14 residues. The CDR3 nucleotides read TGTGCCAGCAGCTTCAGAGAGGGGGAGGCCGAGCAGTACTTC. Its protein is CASSFREGEAEQYF.

The chain combines TRBV24-1 with TRBJ1-1; D uncertain. The CDR3 length is 14 residues. V lost 4 bases, J lost 6 bases, and 14 bases lay in between. Germline assignment: CDR1 KGHDR and CDR2 SFDVKD. As DNA, the CDR3 is TGTGCCACCAGTGACCCTGACAATCGGGCTGAAGCTTTCTTT. As protein: CATSDPDNRAEAFF.

The chain has TRBV7-2 and TRBJ2-7; 12 bases fit TRBD2. CDR1 and CDR2 (germline): SGHTA, FQGNSA. The CDR3 contains 15 residues. Trimming removed 5 bases from V and 5 bases from J; junction bases left unmatched: 7. The CDR3 sequence is CASSTRRLAGDEQYF. Here the CDR3 DNA reads TGTGCCAGCAGCACTAGGCGACTAGCGGGGGACGAGCAGTACTTC.

The rearrangement uses TRBV30 and TRBJ2-1; tentative D call: TRBD1 (5 bases). CDR1 is GTSNPN and CDR2 is SVGIG in the germline V gene (reference sequence). This CDR3 region has 11 residues. In DNA form, the CDR3 reads TGTGGGGGCAGAGAGCTCGGGGAGCAGTTCTTC. Amino acid sequence: CGGRELGEQFF.

The chain uses TRBV3-1 and TRBJ2-7; D possibly corresponds to TRBD2 (7 bases). Germline CDR1 reads LGHDT; CDR2 reads YNNKEL (reference sequence). Trimming took off 2 bases at V and 3 bases at J, with 17 bases between the two ends. The CDR3 has 16 amino acids. CDR3 in DNA: TGTGCCAGCAGCCAAAGGGGGGCGACTAGCAGCTACGAGCAGTACTTC. This translates into CASSQRGATSSYEQYF.

This clonotype has only a few counts. V usage is TRBV5-1 and J usage is TRBJ2-1; 7 bases agree with TRBD1. Germline CDR1 SGHRS, CDR2 YFSETQ. V shed 4 bases, J shed 0 bases, and the junction held 10 bases outside the gene matches. The CDR3 sequence is 17 residues long. The DNA for the CDR3 is TGCGCCAGCAGCATAGACTCGGGACAGATCTCCTACAATGAGCAGTTCTTC. Protein product: CASSIDSGQISYNEQFF.

The table lists this clonotype with a count of one. The chain has TRBV5-1 and TRBJ2-3, with 9 bases matching TRBD2. The CDR3 extends over 16 amino acids. The J segment lost 4 bases and the V segment lost 2 bases, leaving 8 bases of the junction unmatched. The germline V gene has CDR1 SGHRS and CDR2 YFSETQ. CDR3 coding DNA: TGCGCCAGCAGCTTCATAGCGGGAGTGTCCTCAGATACGCAGTATTTT. Translated: CASSFIAGVSSDTQYF.

V is TRBV4-1 and J is TRBJ1-6; no clear D gene. Trimming took 0 bases from V and 8 from J, leaving 11 bases between them. Germline V gene data show CDR1 as MGHRA and CDR2 as YSYEKL. The CDR3 extends over 15 amino acids. The CDR3 nucleotides are TGCGCCAGCAGCCAAGATGGTTGGTTGCATTCACCCCTCCACTTT. Translation: CASSQDGWLHSPLHF.

The chain links TRBV12-3 or TRBV12-4 to TRBJ1-2; D may be TRBD1 (6 bases). V lost 4 bases to trimming and J lost 8 bases, with 20 bases between them. The CDR3 totals 15 residues. Written as DNA, the CDR3 is TGTGCCAGCAGTTCTACCGGGACATTCACGCGAGGCTACACCTTC. Its protein is CASSSTGTFTRGYTF.